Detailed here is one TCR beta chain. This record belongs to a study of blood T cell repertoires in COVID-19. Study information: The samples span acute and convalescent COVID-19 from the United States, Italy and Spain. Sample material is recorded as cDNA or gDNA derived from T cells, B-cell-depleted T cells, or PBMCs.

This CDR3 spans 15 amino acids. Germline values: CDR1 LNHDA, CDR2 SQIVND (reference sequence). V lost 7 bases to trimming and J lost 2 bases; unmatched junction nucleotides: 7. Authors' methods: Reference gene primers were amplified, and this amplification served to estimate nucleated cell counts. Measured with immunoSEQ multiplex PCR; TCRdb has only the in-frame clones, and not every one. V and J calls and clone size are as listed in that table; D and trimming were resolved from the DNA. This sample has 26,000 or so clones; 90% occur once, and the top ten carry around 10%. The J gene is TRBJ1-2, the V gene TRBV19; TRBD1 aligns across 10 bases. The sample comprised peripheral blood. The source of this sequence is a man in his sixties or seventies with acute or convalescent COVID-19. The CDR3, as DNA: TGTGCCAGTACCGTTCCGGGACAGGGGAACTATGGCTACACCTTC. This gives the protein CASTVPGQGNYGYTF.